Below are 13 T cell receptor beta chains sequenced from a single sample in a study of T cell clusters in autoimmune cytopenias. Each sample's input was around 250 ng genomic DNA, some 38,000 genome equivalents. One tube held mixed TRB-A and TRB-B primer pools for touch-down PCR. TCRdb reprocessed the multiplex PCR reads and stores each CDR3 protein as one record, lacking DNA. The sample totals some 5,000 distinct CDR3 sequences. The sequenced sample consisted of peripheral blood. These receptors all come from a human donor with an autoimmune cytopenia or autoimmune hepatitis (not recorded which).

The genes are TRBV5-1 and TRBJ2-7; TCRdb reports TRBD1, a call that lacks DNA to check it against. The CDR3 consists of 14 residues. CDR1 is SGHRS and CDR2 is YFSETQ in the germline V gene. The CDR3 is CASSFQWGSVEQYF.

Its frequency marks this clonotype as large (0.1 to 1%). V is TRBV29-1 and J is TRBJ2-3; as DNA is missing, the TRBD1 call by TCRdb cannot be tested. The CDR3 is 14 amino acids. Germline CDR1 reads SQVTM; CDR2 reads ANQGSEA. The CDR3 protein is CSAATGADSNTQYF.

This clonotype shows up as medium-sized by frequency. The V and J genes are TRBV12-3 or TRBV12-4 and TRBJ2-7; TCRdb's assignment of TRBD1 cannot be checked, as there is no DNA. The CDR3 length is 11 residues. The CDR3 protein is CASSAGYEQYF.

This clonotype is called medium-sized based on its frequency. This CDR3 reads CASSSQGALAETQYF. V usage is TRBV6-5 and J usage is TRBJ2-5; TCRdb returns TRBD1, unconfirmable since there is no DNA. From germline, CDR1 is MNHEY and CDR2 SVGAGI. CDR3 length equals 15 residues.

The rearrangement joins TRBV30 to TRBJ1-6. The CDR3 totals 15 residues. Germline CDR1 is GTSNPN and CDR2 is SVGIG (reference sequence). The CDR3 protein is CAWSVTVRPNSPLHF.

V and J are TRBV6-1 and TRBJ2-1; the D call from TCRdb, TRBD2, cannot be confirmed without DNA. This CDR3 contains 16 residues. Germline V gene lookup returns CDR1 MNHNS and CDR2 SASEGT. The CDR3 sequence: CASSDNLASGHNEQFF.

The CDR3 sequence: CASSYGTVTPLHF. The chain has TRBV6-5 and TRBJ1-6; without DNA, the TCRdb call of TRBD1 cannot be checked. CDR1 is MNHEY, CDR2 SVGAGI, per germline. The CDR3 is 13 residues long.

The V gene is TRBV15, the J gene TRBJ2-6. The germline V gene has CDR1 LNHNV and CDR2 YYDKDF (reference sequence). This CDR3 contains 20 residues. CDR3 loop: CATSRDGAVYSSSGANVLTF. Variable domain in full (rest from reference TRBV15 and TRBJ2-6): DAMVIQNPRYQVTQFGKPVTLSCSQTLNHNVMYWYQQKSSQAPKLLFHYYDKDFNNEADTPDNFQSRRPNTSFCFLDIRSPGLGDTAMYLCATSRDGAVYSSSGANVLTFGAGSRLTVL.

The chain carries TRBV6-1 and TRBJ1-5; TCRdb names TRBD1, which stays unverified in the absence of DNA. This CDR3 contains 16 residues. The germline CDR1 and CDR2 sequences are MNHNS and SASEGT. CDR3 region: CASSAKDRGGNQPQHF.

The chain uses TRBV30 and TRBJ2-7; the D call of TRBD1 rests on TCRdb alone, since no DNA is present to check it. Germline V gene lookup returns CDR1 GTSNPN and CDR2 SVGIG (reference sequence). There are 11 residues in the CDR3. CDR3 region: CACPGTGEQYF.

The rearrangement uses TRBV27 and TRBJ2-7; the D call of TRBD2 rests on TCRdb alone, since no DNA is present to check it. The CDR3 length is 15 residues. CDR1 is MNHEY and CDR2 is SMNVEV in the germline V gene (reference sequence). The CDR3 reads CASRPERGKVYEQYF.

In terms of frequency, this clonotype is medium-sized. The gene calls are TRBV19 and TRBJ1-1; checking the TCRdb D call of TRBD1 is not possible without DNA. The CDR3 is 13 residues long. Germline V lookup: CDR1 LNHDA, CDR2 SQIVND (reference sequence). Here the CDR3 reads CASSDSNRVEAFF.

The V and J genes are TRBV29-1 and TRBJ1-1. The CDR3 runs to 11 residues. The V gene's germline CDR1 is SQVTM and CDR2 ANQGSEA. CDR3 sequence: CTIQTNTEAFF. The full variable domain, rest sourced from reference TRBV29-1 and TRBJ1-1, is SAVISQKPSRDICQRGTSLTIQCQVDSQVTMMFWYRQQPGQSLTLIATANQGSEATYESGFVIDKFPISRPNLTFSTLTVSNMSPEDSSIYLCTIQTNTEAFFGQGTRLTVV.